This entry is about one TCR beta chain. The antigen is unknown. These data are taken from a study of PD-1 blockade in classical Hodgkin lymphoma. Overall study findings and caveats: Newly diagnosed patients were reported to start with lower TCR diversity than healthy donors. The authors have not defined what causes the repertoire differences, possibly disease activity or prior therapy.

Time point described: newly diagnosed, previously untreated cHL patient sample. Thawed PBMCs underwent magnetic negative selection to yield purified CD4+ T cells. Using immunoSEQ multiplex PCR, the repertoire was profiled, and TCRdb retains in-frame clones only, with some absent. Altogether 20,000 to 25,000 clones are present, 89% being singletons, with the ten largest covering about 0.25%. This CDR3 comprises 15 residues. V was pared by 2 bases and J by 6 bases, with 16 bases between. The germline gives CDR1 KGHSH, CDR2 LQKENI. This TCR was recovered from a human donor with classical Hodgkin lymphoma. V is TRBV18 and J is TRBJ1-1; TRBD1 is a possible D gene (5 bases). Specimen: CD4+ T cells from blood. The CDR3 region has the DNA TGTGCCAGCTCACCATTCGGCGGGGCGGTTTCTGAAGCTTTCTTT. Its protein is CASSPFGGAVSEAFF.